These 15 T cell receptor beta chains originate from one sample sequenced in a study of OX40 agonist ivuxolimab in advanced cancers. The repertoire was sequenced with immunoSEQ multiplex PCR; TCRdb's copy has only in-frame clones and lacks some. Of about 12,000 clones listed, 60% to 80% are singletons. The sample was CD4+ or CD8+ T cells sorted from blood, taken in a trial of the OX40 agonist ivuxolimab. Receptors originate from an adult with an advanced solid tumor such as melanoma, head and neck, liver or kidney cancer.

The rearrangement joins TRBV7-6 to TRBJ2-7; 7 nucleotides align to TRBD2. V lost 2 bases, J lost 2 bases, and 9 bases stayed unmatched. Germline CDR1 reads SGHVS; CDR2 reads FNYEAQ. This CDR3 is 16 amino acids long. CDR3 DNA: TGTGCCAGCAGCTTATTATCTGGCGGGAGCCCCTACGAGCAGTACTTC. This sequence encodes CASSLLSGGSPYEQYF.

The CDR3 DNA sequence: TGTGCCAGCAGTTTCCGGGCCGGGGGGACCTACGAGCAGTACTTC. This codes for CASSFRAGGTYEQYF. The gene calls are TRBV28 and TRBJ2-7; 7 bases are a match to TRBD2. Germline V gives CDR1 MDHEN, CDR2 SYDVKM. This CDR3 is built from 15 residues. V was clipped by 3 bases and J by 2 bases; unmatched bases: 7.

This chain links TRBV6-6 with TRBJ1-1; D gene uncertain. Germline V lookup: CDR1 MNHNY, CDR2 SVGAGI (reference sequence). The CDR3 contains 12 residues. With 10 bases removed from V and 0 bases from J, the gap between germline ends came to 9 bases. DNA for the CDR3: TGTGCCACCTCGTTAATGAACACTGAAGCTTTCTTT. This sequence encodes CATSLMNTEAFF.

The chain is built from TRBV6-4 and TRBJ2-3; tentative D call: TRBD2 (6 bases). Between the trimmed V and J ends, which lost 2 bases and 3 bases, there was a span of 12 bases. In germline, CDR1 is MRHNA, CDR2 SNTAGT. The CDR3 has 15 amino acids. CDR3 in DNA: TGTGCCAGCAGTGACGAGGGAGGAGGTACAGATACGCAGTATTTT. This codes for CASSDEGGGTDTQYF.

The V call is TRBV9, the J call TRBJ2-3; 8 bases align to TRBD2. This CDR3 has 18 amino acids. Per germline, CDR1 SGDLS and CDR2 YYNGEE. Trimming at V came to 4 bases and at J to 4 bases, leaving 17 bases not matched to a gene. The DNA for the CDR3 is TGTGCCAGCAGCCCACGAGCAGGGCTAGCGGGTATAGCAGATACGCAGTATTTT. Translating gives CASSPRAGLAGIADTQYF. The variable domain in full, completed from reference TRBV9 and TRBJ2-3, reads DSGVTQTPKHLITATGQRVTLRCSPRSGDLSVYWYQQSLDQGLQFLIQYYNGEERAKGNILERFSAQQFPDLHSELNLSSLELGDSALYFCASSPRAGLAGIADTQYFGPGTRLTVL.

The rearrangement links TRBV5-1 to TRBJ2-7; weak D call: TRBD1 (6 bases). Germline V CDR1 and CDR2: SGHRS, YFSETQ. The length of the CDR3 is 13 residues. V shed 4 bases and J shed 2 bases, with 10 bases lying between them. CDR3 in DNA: TGCGCCAGCAGCCCCGACAGGCCCTACGAGCAGTACTTC. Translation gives CASSPDRPYEQYF.

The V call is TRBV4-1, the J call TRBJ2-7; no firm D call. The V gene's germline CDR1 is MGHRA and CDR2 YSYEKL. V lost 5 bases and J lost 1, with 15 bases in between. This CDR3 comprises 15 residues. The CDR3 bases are TGCGCCAGCAGCTATATCCTCGACAATTCCTACGAGCAGTACTTC. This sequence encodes CASSYILDNSYEQYF.

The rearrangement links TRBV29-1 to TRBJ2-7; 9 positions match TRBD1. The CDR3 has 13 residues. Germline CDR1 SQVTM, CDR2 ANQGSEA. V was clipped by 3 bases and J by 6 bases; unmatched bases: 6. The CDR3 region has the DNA TGCAGCGTTGAGGCGAAGGGACAGGGCGAGCAGTACTTC. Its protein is CSVEAKGQGEQYF.

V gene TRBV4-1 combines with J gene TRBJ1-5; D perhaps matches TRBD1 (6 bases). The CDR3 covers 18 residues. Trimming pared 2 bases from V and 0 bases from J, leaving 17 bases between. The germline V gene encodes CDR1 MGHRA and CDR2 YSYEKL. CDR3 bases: TGCGCCAGCAGCCAATTGATTCATGGGACAACTAGCAATCAGCCCCAGCATTTT. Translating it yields CASSQLIHGTTSNQPQHF.

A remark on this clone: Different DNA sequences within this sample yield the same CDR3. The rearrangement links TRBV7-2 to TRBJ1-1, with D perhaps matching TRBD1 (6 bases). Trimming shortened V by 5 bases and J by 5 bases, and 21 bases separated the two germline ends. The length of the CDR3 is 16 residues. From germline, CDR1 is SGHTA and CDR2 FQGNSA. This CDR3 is CASSPWTDFVETEAFF. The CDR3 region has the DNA TGTGCCAGCAGCCCCTGGACAGATTTTGTTGAAACTGAAGCTTTCTTT.

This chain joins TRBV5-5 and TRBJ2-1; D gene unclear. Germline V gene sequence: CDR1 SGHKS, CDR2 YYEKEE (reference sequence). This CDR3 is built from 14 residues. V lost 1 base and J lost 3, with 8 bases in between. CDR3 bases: TGTGCCAGCAGCTTGATTACCGGCTACAATGAGCAGTTCTTC. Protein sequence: CASSLITGYNEQFF.

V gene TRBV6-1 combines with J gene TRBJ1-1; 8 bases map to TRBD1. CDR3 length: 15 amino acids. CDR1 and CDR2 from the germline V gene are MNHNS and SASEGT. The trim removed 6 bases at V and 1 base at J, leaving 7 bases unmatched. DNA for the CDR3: TGTGCCAGCAGGACCCTCGGGACAGGGAACACTGAAGCTTTCTTT. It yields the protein CASRTLGTGNTEAFF.

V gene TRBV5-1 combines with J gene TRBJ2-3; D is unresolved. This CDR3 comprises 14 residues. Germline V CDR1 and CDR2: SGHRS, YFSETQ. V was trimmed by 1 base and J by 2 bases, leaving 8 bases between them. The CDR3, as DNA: TGCGCCAGCAGCTTGTGGGGTGACACAGATACGCAGTATTTT. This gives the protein CASSLWGDTDTQYF. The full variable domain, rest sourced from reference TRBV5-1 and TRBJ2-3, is KAGVTQTPRYLIKTRGQQVTLSCSPISGHRSVSWYQQTPGQGLQFLFEYFSETQRNKGNFPGRFSGRQFSNSRSEMNVSTLELGDSALYLCASSLWGDTDTQYFGPGTRLTVL.

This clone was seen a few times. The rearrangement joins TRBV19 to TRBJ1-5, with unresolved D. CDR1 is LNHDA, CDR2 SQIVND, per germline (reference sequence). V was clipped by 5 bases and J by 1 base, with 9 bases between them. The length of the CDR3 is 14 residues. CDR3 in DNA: TGTGCCAGTAGTCCGCCTATGAGCAATCAGCCCCAGCATTTT. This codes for CASSPPMSNQPQHF.

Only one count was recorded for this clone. Written as DNA, the CDR3 is TGCAGCGTTGTAAGGCTAGCACAGAGAGACGAGCAGTACTTC. It specifies CSVVRLAQRDEQYF. The chain couples TRBV29-1 to TRBJ2-7, with D possibly matching TRBD2 (5 bases). Germline CDR1 SQVTM, CDR2 ANQGSEA. This CDR3 comprises 14 residues. With 4 bases removed from V and 5 bases from J, the gap between germline ends came to 18 bases.